This passage covers 32 T cell receptor beta chains from one sample sequenced in a study of identical twins. TCRdb itself ran the 5' RACE reads through MiXCR, one entry per CDR3 protein. In the table there are fewer than 800,000 distinct CDR3 sequences, roughly 6.6% of which are singletons. Separately, the same data were catalogued under a study of yellow fever vaccine responses in identical twins.

Sequencing input: PBMCs. Every receptor here comes from a woman younger than 35 in good health.

This clonotype was seen many times. This chain joins TRBV5-1 and TRBJ2-1; 11 nucleotides match TRBD2. V shed 4 bases, J shed 5 bases, and the junction held 5 bases outside the gene matches. CDR1 and CDR2 (germline): SGHRS, YFSETQ. This CDR3 has 15 amino acids. This CDR3 reads CASSAGTSGHNEQFF. As DNA, the CDR3 is TGCGCCAGCAGCGCCGGGACTAGCGGCCACAATGAGCAGTTCTTC.

This clonotype came up many times. The chain couples TRBV29-1 to TRBJ2-5; no definite D call. This CDR3 is built from 13 residues. Germline CDR1 reads SQVTM; CDR2 reads ANQGSEA. The V end lost 6 bases, the J end lost 5 bases, and 16 bases lay between the germline ends. The CDR3 sequence: CSVLLPPRETQYF. CDR3 in DNA: TGCAGCGTCCTCTTGCCCCCGCGGGAGACCCAGTACTTC.

This clonotype was detected many times. The chain joins TRBV4-2 to TRBJ2-1; D is unresolved. The CDR3 covers 12 residues. Germline CDR1 and CDR2: LGHNA and YNFKEQ. V lost 1 base and J lost 9, with 7 bases in between. The CDR3 DNA is TGTGCCAGCAGCCAAGCGACACGTGAGCAGTTCTTC. This sequence encodes CASSQATREQFF.

This chain joins TRBV3-1 and TRBJ2-3; TRBD2 might be the D (6 bases). Germline V gives CDR1 LGHDT, CDR2 YNNKEL (reference sequence). V lost 4 bases to trimming and J lost 0 bases, with 14 bases between them. The CDR3 length is 16 residues. CDR3 DNA: TGTGCCAGCAGCCCCATAGTGGGAGGTAGCACAGATACGCAGTATTTT. Encoded protein: CASSPIVGGSTDTQYF.

There are many counts of this clonotype. This sequence joins TRBV25-1 and TRBJ2-3; D not certain. Trimming shortened V by 3 bases and J by 2 bases, and 6 bases separated the two germline ends. This CDR3 comprises 13 residues. Germline CDR1 is MGHDK and CDR2 is SYGVNS. CDR3 sequence (DNA): TGTGCCAGCAGTGATGTGAACACAGATACGCAGTATTTT. This codes for CASSDVNTDTQYF.

Only a few counts were recorded for this clonotype. In DNA, the CDR3 is TGCGCCAGCAGCCAAGTCGGGACAGTCCAAGAGACCCAGTACTTC. This sequence encodes CASSQVGTVQETQYF. The chain links TRBV4-1 to TRBJ2-5; TRBD1 matches 7 bases. J lost 1 base, V lost 1 base, and 3 bases had no gene match. Germline V gene lookup returns CDR1 MGHRA and CDR2 YSYEKL. This CDR3 contains 15 residues.

Concerning this clonotype itself: A much larger clone lies a single base off, so this may be a read error. The rearrangement joins TRBV12-5 to TRBJ2-4; 7 bases fit TRBD1. The CDR3 has 16 residues. Germline V gives CDR1 LGHNT, CDR2 FRNRAP. The V gene end was trimmed by 6 bases and the J gene end by 6 bases; junction bases not matched to a gene: 14. The CDR3 DNA is TGTGCTAGTGGGCAAAATCTGGGACAGATCGGAAACATTCAGTACTTC. It is translated as CASGQNLGQIGNIQYF.

This clonotype has a handful of counts. The chain combines TRBV28 with TRBJ2-2, with 8 bases aligning to TRBD1. CDR3 length equals 14 residues. V trimming: 6 bases; J trimming: 7 bases; junction bases outside the gene matches: 7. Germline CDR1 MDHEN, CDR2 SYDVKM. The CDR3 DNA reads as TGTGCCAGCAGCCTCAGGGGGCCGAGCGGGGAGCTGTTTTTT. This codes for CASSLRGPSGELFF.

The chain combines TRBV28 with TRBJ2-1; possible D gene TRBD2, 6 bases. Trimming removed 8 bases from V and 3 bases from J, with 14 bases in between. The CDR3 consists of 14 residues. Germline CDR1 is MDHEN and CDR2 is SYDVKM. The CDR3 is CASLLAARYNEQFF. CDR3 in DNA: TGTGCCAGCCTATTAGCGGCTCGCTACAATGAGCAGTTCTTC. Drawing the rest from reference TRBV28 and TRBJ2-1, the complete variable domain is DVKVTQSSRYLVKRTGEKVFLECVQDMDHENMFWYRQDPGLGLRLIYFSYDVKMKEKGDIPEGYSVSREKKERFSLILESASTNQTSMYLCASLLAARYNEQFFGPGTRLTVL.

The chain combines TRBV6-5 with TRBJ1-2; D not resolved. Between the trimmed V and J ends, which lost 0 bases and 5 bases, there was a span of 7 bases. This CDR3 contains 13 residues. Germline V gives CDR1 MNHEY, CDR2 SVGAGI. This CDR3 is CASSYSKGYGYTF. The CDR3 region has the DNA TGTGCCAGCAGTTACTCCAAGGGATATGGCTACACCTTC.

This clonotype was seen only a few times. The genes are TRBV20-1 and TRBJ1-5; perhaps TRBD1 as D (5 bases). Trimming removed 6 bases from V and 3 bases from J, with 12 bases in between. Germline V gene sequence: CDR1 DFQATT, CDR2 SNEGSKA (reference sequence). The CDR3 has 13 amino acids. In DNA form, the CDR3 reads TGCAGTGCAACCGACAGAGTCAATCAGCCCCAGCATTTT. This sequence encodes CSATDRVNQPQHF.

This clonotype was detected many times. The gene calls are TRBV3-1 and TRBJ1-1, with 8 bases that match TRBD1. Trimming took 3 bases from V and 1 from J; bases not matched to a gene: 4. This CDR3 is built from 15 residues. The germline gives CDR1 LGHDT, CDR2 YNNKEL (reference sequence). The CDR3 protein is CASSHAGQANTEAFF. Written as DNA, the CDR3 is TGTGCCAGCAGCCATGCGGGACAGGCGAACACTGAAGCTTTCTTT.

This clonotype has just a few counts. The rearrangement joins TRBV20-1 to TRBJ2-1; 14 positions agree with TRBD2. V shed 3 bases and J 12 bases; nucleotides not matched to a gene: 13. The CDR3 length is 16 residues. CDR1 and CDR2 (germline): DFQATT, SNEGSKA (reference sequence). DNA of the CDR3: TGCAGTGCTAGTCCGACCGGGACTAGCGGGAGAAGTTGGCAGTTCTTC. Amino acid sequence: CSASPTGTSGRSWQFF.

The sample holds a few counts of this clonotype. The CDR3 nucleotides are TGCAGTGCTCTATCCGTAAACTCCTACGAGCAGTACTTC. Its protein product is CSALSVNSYEQYF. The V gene is TRBV20-1, the J gene TRBJ2-7; no clear D. This CDR3 comprises 13 residues. Germline CDR1 reads DFQATT; CDR2 reads SNEGSKA (reference sequence). V was clipped by 5 bases and J by 0 bases, with 11 bases between them.

A word on this clonotype: Without the conserved terminal phenylalanine or tryptophan, this CDR3 likely stems from a read error. The V and J genes are TRBV27 and TRBJ2-7; 11 positions agree with TRBD1. V gave up 6 bases and J gave up 7 bases; unmatched junction bases: 8. The CDR3 is 14 residues long. Germline V gene lookup returns CDR1 MNHEY and CDR2 SMNVEV (reference sequence). The CDR3 bases are TGTGCCAGCAGGCCCGGGACAGGGGGTTGGGAGCAGTACCTC. Translation gives CASRPGTGGWEQYL.

This clonotype was counted between two and nine times. V is TRBV20-1 and J is TRBJ1-2, with D unclear. The V end lost 1 base, the J end lost 5 bases, and 17 bases lay between the germline ends. Per the germline V gene, CDR1 is DFQATT and CDR2 is SNEGSKA (reference sequence). This CDR3 is built from 15 residues. Written as DNA, the CDR3 is TGCAGTGCTAGAGGGACTAGCGTCGTAGCTTATGGCTACACCTTC. Its translation is CSARGTSVVAYGYTF.

V usage is TRBV29-1 and J usage is TRBJ1-1; 9 positions match TRBD1. Germline V gene sequence: CDR1 SQVTM, CDR2 ANQGSEA. This CDR3 has 14 residues. Losses at the gene ends were 5 bases for V and 1 base for J; bases not matched to a gene: 5. The chain's CDR3 is CSVTWGQGNTEAFF. CDR3 nucleotides: TGCAGCGTTACGTGGGGACAGGGGAACACTGAAGCTTTCTTT.

CDR3 nucleotides: TGTGCCAGCAGCTTCCGCGGGAGGGGAGTTTACAATGAGCAGTTCTTC. Its protein product is CASSFRGRGVYNEQFF. This chain uses TRBV11-2 with TRBJ2-1; 9 nucleotides match TRBD2. V lost 3 bases to trimming and J lost 4 bases; unmatched junction nucleotides: 7. The germline V gene has CDR1 SGHAT and CDR2 FQNNGV. The CDR3 is 16 residues long.

This clonotype was counted a few times. The chain employs TRBV6-2 or TRBV6-3 and TRBJ2-1; 12 bases are a match to TRBD2. The CDR3 has 20 amino acids. The trim removed 4 bases at V and 1 base at J, leaving 14 bases unmatched. Germline-derived CDR1 and CDR2 are MNHEY and SVGEGT. CDR3 coding DNA: TGTGCCAGCAGTTCAACCCTTCCGGGACTAGCGGGCGGTTCCTACAATGAGCAGTTCTTC. Residues: CASSSTLPGLAGGSYNEQFF.

This clonotype has at least ten counts. One end of the junction does not line up with germline, which may come from a read error. CDR3 sequence: CASSQGSGANVLTF. Here the CDR3 DNA reads TGCGCCAGCAGTCAAGGATCTGGGGCCAACGTCCTGACTTTC. The V call is TRBV3-1, the J call TRBJ2-6, with no clear D. The V gene's germline CDR1 is LGHDT and CDR2 YNNKEL (reference sequence). CDR3 size: 14 residues.

This clonotype was seen only a few times. This sequence joins TRBV20-1 and TRBJ2-7; 9 bases are shared with TRBD1. This CDR3 spans 14 amino acids. The germline gives CDR1 DFQATT, CDR2 SNEGSKA (reference sequence). V dropped 3 bases and J dropped 3; count of bases not matched to a gene: 6. CDR3 DNA sequence: TGCAGTGCTAGTGGACAGGGGAGACTCTACGAGCAGTACGTC. Protein sequence: CSASGQGRLYEQYV.

This clonotype was counted many times. CDR3 DNA sequence: TGCGCCAGCAGCCAAGAGATTCGCGGACAGGGGTGGAACGAGCAGTACTTC. As protein: CASSQEIRGQGWNEQYF. The chain joins TRBV4-1 to TRBJ2-7, with TRBD1 identical over 9 bases. Germline loops: CDR1 MGHRA, CDR2 YSYEKL. Losses at the gene ends were 0 bases for V and 5 bases for J; bases not matched to a gene: 11. The CDR3 extends over 17 amino acids.

This clonotype occurred a few times. J is TRBJ2-1 and V is TRBV6-5; TRBD1 matches at 7 bases. Germline-derived CDR1 and CDR2 are MNHEY and SVGAGI. V was clipped by 4 bases and J by 3 bases; unmatched bases: 9. There are 16 residues in the CDR3. The CDR3: CASSFSTGAHYNEQFF. CDR3 DNA sequence: TGTGCCAGCAGTTTCAGTACAGGGGCCCACTACAATGAGCAGTTCTTC.

This clonotype was recorded at least ten times. The chain uses TRBV24-1 and TRBJ1-2, with TRBD1 matching over 7 bases. There are 18 residues in the CDR3. Trimming cost V 4 bases and J 4 bases; bases outside gene matches: 17. CDR1 is KGHDR, CDR2 SFDVKD, per germline. CDR3 region: CATSERDSAPGICYGYTF. CDR3 DNA: TGTGCCACCAGTGAAAGGGACAGTGCGCCGGGTATTTGCTATGGCTACACCTTC.

This clonotype was picked up many times. V is TRBV2 and J is TRBJ2-2; tentatively, D is TRBD2 (5 bases). Germline assignment: CDR1 SNHLY and CDR2 FYNNEI. The CDR3 covers 16 residues. Trimming pared 3 bases from V and 9 bases from J, leaving 20 bases between. The CDR3 nucleotides are TGTGCCAGCAGTGAGGGTCTCGGGATTGGTACCTGGGAGCTGTTTTTT. Its protein product is CASSEGLGIGTWELFF.

This clonotype has at least ten counts. The genes are TRBV5-1 and TRBJ2-1; TRBD2 agrees at 7 bases. V shed 4 bases, J shed 4 bases, and the junction held 8 bases outside the gene matches. The germline V gene encodes CDR1 SGHRS and CDR2 YFSETQ. This CDR3 is 15 amino acids long. Here the CDR3 reads CASSPAGLDYNEQFF. The CDR3 nucleotides are TGCGCCAGCAGCCCCGCAGGACTAGATTACAATGAGCAGTTCTTC.

This chain connects TRBV10-2 to TRBJ2-7; D possibly corresponds to TRBD1 (5 bases). Trimming took 1 base from V and 1 from J, leaving 8 bases between them. The CDR3 has 14 residues. Germline V gene lookup returns CDR1 WSHSY and CDR2 SAAADI. CDR3: CASSEYPGSYEQYF. The CDR3 DNA is TGCGCCAGCAGTGAGTACCCAGGGTCCTACGAGCAGTACTTC.

The chain couples TRBV4-1 to TRBJ2-2; D perhaps matches TRBD1 (6 bases). V was cut by 0 bases and J by 4 bases, with 15 bases left in between. Germline V lookup: CDR1 MGHRA, CDR2 YSYEKL. The CDR3 has 17 amino acids. Here the CDR3 DNA reads TGCGCCAGCAGCCAAGATCTGAACACAGGGAGCACCGGGGAGCTGTTTTTT. Its translation is CASSQDLNTGSTGELFF.

This clonotype was recorded many times. This sequence joins TRBV9 and TRBJ1-1; tentative D call: TRBD1 (5 bases). Trimming removed 0 bases at V and 0 bases at J, with 12 bases between. Germline V gene lookup returns CDR1 SGDLS and CDR2 YYNGEE. The CDR3 covers 16 residues. CDR3 amino acids: CASSVGDSGMNTEAFF. Written as DNA, the CDR3 is TGTGCCAGCAGCGTAGGAGACAGTGGTATGAACACTGAAGCTTTCTTT.

The chain has TRBV4-1 and TRBJ2-1, with 12 positions matching TRBD2. The CDR3 length is 18 residues. From germline, CDR1 is MGHRA and CDR2 YSYEKL. V shed 4 bases and J 5 bases; nucleotides not matched to a gene: 12. The CDR3 DNA sequence: TGCGCCAGCAGCCCTATACCGGGACTAGCGGGTAGAAACAATGAGCAGTTCTTC. Its protein product is CASSPIPGLAGRNNEQFF.

In nucleotides, the CDR3 is TGTGCCAGCAGCTTATATCCAGGAGGTATGAACACTGAAGCTTTCTTT. Encoded protein: CASSLYPGGMNTEAFF. V and J are TRBV11-2 and TRBJ1-1, with unresolved D. Between the trimmed V and J ends, which lost 2 bases and 0 bases, there was a span of 13 bases. Germline V lookup: CDR1 SGHAT, CDR2 FQNNGV. The CDR3 extends over 16 amino acids.

The genes are TRBV10-3 and TRBJ2-2; 9 bases map to TRBD1. The CDR3 runs to 16 residues. Trimming took 5 bases from V and 5 from J; bases not matched to a gene: 9. Germline V gene lookup returns CDR1 ENHRY and CDR2 SYGVKD. The CDR3 region is CAISSLGQGRTGELFF. The CDR3 DNA sequence: TGTGCCATCAGTTCCCTGGGACAGGGACGAACCGGGGAGCTGTTTTTT.